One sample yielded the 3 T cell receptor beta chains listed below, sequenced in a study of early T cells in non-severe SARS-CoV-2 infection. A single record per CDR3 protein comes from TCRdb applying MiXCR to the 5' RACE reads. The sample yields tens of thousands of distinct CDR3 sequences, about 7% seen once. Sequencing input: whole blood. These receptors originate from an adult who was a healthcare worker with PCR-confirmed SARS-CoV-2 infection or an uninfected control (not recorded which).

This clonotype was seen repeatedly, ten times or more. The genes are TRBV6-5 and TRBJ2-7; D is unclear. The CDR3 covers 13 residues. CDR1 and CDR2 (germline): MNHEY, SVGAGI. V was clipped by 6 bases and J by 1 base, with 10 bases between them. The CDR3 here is CASSPAGSYEQYF. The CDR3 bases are TGTGCCAGCAGCCCGGCCGGGTCCTACGAGCAGTACTTC.

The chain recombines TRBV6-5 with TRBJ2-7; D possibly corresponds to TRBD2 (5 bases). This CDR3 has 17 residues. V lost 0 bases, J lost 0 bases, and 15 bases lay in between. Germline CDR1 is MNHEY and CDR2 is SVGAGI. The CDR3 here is CASSYSSAAASSYEQYF. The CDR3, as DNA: TGTGCCAGCAGTTACTCGTCAGCGGCCGCGAGCTCCTACGAGCAGTACTTC.

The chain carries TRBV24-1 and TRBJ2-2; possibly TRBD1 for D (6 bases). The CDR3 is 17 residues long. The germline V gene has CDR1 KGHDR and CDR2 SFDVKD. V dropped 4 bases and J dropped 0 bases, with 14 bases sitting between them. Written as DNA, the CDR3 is TGTGCCACCAGTGACTCAGACAGGACCGCGAACACCGGGGAGCTGTTTTTT. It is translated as CATSDSDRTANTGELFF.